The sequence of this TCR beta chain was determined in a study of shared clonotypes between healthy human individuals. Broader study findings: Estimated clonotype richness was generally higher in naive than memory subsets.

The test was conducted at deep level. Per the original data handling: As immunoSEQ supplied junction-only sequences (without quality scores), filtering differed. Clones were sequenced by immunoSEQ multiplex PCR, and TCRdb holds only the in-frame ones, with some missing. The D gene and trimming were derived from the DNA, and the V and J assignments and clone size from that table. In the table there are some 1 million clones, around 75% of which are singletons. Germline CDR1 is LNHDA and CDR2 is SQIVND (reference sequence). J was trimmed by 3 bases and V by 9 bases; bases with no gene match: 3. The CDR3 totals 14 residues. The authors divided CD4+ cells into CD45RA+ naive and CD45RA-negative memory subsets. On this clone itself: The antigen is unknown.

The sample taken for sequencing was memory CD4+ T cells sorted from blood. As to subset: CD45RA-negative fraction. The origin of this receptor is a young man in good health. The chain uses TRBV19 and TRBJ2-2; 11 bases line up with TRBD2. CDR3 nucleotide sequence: TGTGCCAGCAAGGGACTAGCGGACACCGGGGAGCTGTTTTTT. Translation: CASKGLADTGELFF.